Listed below are T cell receptor beta chains from one sample, sequenced in a study of long-term antiretroviral therapy in people with HIV. Measured with immunoSEQ multiplex PCR; TCRdb has only the in-frame clones, and not every one. Here the sample spans some 20,000 clones, roughly 84% being singletons. The source material was unsorted PBMCs, sampled 2.4 years after starting antiretroviral therapy. The receptors were gathered from a man aged 35-49 years with HIV. Both conserved end residues are part of each CDR3.

TRBJ2-3,TRBV7-2,CASSRSDTQYF
TRBJ2-1,TRBV4-1,CASSQTPDGYNEQFF
TRBJ2-1,TRBV4-3,CASSQEPGTRYEQFF
TRBJ2-1,TRBV2,CASSEALLEKGLAGRYNGDEQFF
TRBJ2-2,TRBV12-5,CASGLAIAGTNTGELFF
TRBJ2-3,TRBV27,CASSFWREDTDTQYF
TRBJ1-5,TRBV19,CASSPGGNSNQPQHF
TRBJ1-1,TRBV19,CASSDGGVMNTEAFF
TRBJ2-3,TRBV7-9,CASSSTRLATDTQYF
TRBJ2-3,TRBV6-5,CASRGLAPTDTQYF
TRBJ1-4,TRBV19,CASSPGQPLIEKLFF
TRBJ2-5,TRBV29-1,CSVETSGRDEETQYF
TRBJ2-5,TRBV2,CASRVPPETQYF
TRBJ2-1,TRBV4-1,CASSQQGLNNEQFF